These 14 T cell receptor beta chains originate from one sample sequenced in a study of blood T cell repertoires in COVID-19. Produced via immunoSEQ multiplex PCR; TCRdb's table is partial and in-frame only. This sample yields about 110,000 clones, of which 75% to 90% are seen a single time; 1.1% belongs to the top ten. The sequenced sample was peripheral blood. Source of these receptors: a human donor in a cohort sampled during active COVID-19.

CDR3 region: CASSLSIAGGHNEQFF. CDR3 bases: TGTGCCAGCAGCTTATCCATAGCGGGGGGGCACAATGAGCAGTTCTTC. The rearrangement joins TRBV11-1 to TRBJ2-1, with 11 bases aligning to TRBD2. The CDR3 has 16 amino acids. Trimming at V came to 2 bases and at J to 5 bases, leaving 5 bases not matched to a gene. Germline CDR1 SGHAT, CDR2 FQDESV (reference sequence). The variable domain in full, with the rest retrieved from reference TRBV11-1 and TRBJ2-1, is EAEVAQSPRYKITEKSQAVAFWCDPISGHATLYWYRQILGQGPELLVQFQDESVVDDSQLPKDRFSAERLKGVDSTLKIQPAELGDSAMYLCASSLSIAGGHNEQFFGPGTRLTVL.

The chain links TRBV5-1 to TRBJ2-2, with TRBD2 identical over 7 bases. The CDR3 covers 17 residues. Germline values: CDR1 SGHRS, CDR2 YFSETQ. Losses at the gene ends were 2 bases for V and 2 bases for J; bases not matched to a gene: 9. The DNA of the CDR3 is TGCGCCAGCAGCTTTTCCGTCGGGGGGACTAACACCGGGGAGCTGTTTTTT. This sequence encodes CASSFSVGGTNTGELFF.

The chain uses TRBV19 and TRBJ1-5; D may be TRBD1 (6 bases). V shed 8 bases and J shed 2 bases, with 16 bases lying between them. CDR3 length: 15 amino acids. Germline CDR1 reads LNHDA; CDR2 reads SQIVND (reference sequence). CDR3 in amino acids: CASHREGGGNQPQHF. The CDR3 DNA follows: TGTGCCAGTCATAGGGAGGGGGGAGGCAATCAGCCCCAGCATTTT.

This chain connects TRBV28 to TRBJ2-1; 9 bases map to TRBD1. The CDR3 has 14 amino acids. Per germline, CDR1 MDHEN and CDR2 SYDVKM. V dropped 7 bases and J dropped 2; count of bases not matched to a gene: 3. As DNA, the CDR3 is TGTGCCAGCATAACAGGGGGCGCCTACAATGAGCAGTTCTTC. Translation gives CASITGGAYNEQFF.

The chain couples TRBV19 to TRBJ2-1; 11 nucleotides match TRBD2. The CDR3 is 17 residues long. Germline V CDR1 and CDR2: LNHDA, SQIVND (reference sequence). V lost 6 bases, J lost 2 bases, and 9 bases stayed unmatched. Written as DNA, the CDR3 is TGTGCCAGTAGGGTCTTAGCGGGAGGGGGGCCCTACAATGAGCAGTTCTTC. Translated: CASRVLAGGGPYNEQFF.

The chain has TRBV4-2 and TRBJ2-7; D not resolved. Germline loops: CDR1 LGHNA, CDR2 YNFKEQ. The ends were cut back, 5 bases at V and 1 base at J, with 3 bases in the middle. This CDR3 has 11 residues. The CDR3 DNA sequence: TGTGCCAGCAGCTCGTCCTACGAGCAGTACTTC. It codes for CASSSSYEQYF.

V usage is TRBV5-1 and J usage is TRBJ2-2; possibly TRBD2 for D (5 bases). Trimming removed 6 bases at V and 7 bases at J, with 13 bases between. The CDR3 loop spans 13 amino acids. CDR1 is SGHRS, CDR2 YFSETQ, per germline. CDR3 bases: TGCGCCAGCACCTTCCCCCGGGGCGGGGAGCTGTTTTTT. Protein sequence: CASTFPRGGELFF.

The chain uses TRBV30 and TRBJ1-1, with 7 bases identical to TRBD1. The CDR3 is 15 residues long. With V trimmed by 1 base and J by 5 bases, 10 bases remained unmatched. Looked up from germline, CDR1 is GTSNPN and CDR2 is SVGIG (reference sequence). Here the CDR3 DNA reads TGTGCCTGGAGTGCATCACAGGGGTTATGGACTGAAGCTTTCTTT. The encoded protein is CAWSASQGLWTEAFF.

The chain carries TRBV4-3 and TRBJ2-3, with 8 bases that match TRBD2. Germline CDR1 and CDR2: LGHNA and YSLEER. The length of the CDR3 is 15 residues. V shed 4 bases, J shed 3 bases, and the junction held 6 bases outside the gene matches. CDR3 protein: CASSLGGGQTDTQYF. CDR3 in DNA: TGCGCCAGCAGCCTTGGCGGGGGGCAGACAGATACGCAGTATTTT.

The CDR3 region has the DNA TGTGCCAGCAGCCCGTTAACAGGACAGGACTATGGCTACACCTTC. Translation: CASSPLTGQDYGYTF. The V and J genes are TRBV6-5 and TRBJ1-2; TRBD1 agrees at 7 bases. Germline V gene lookup returns CDR1 MNHEY and CDR2 SVGAGI. Trimming removed 6 bases from V and 3 bases from J; junction bases left unmatched: 10. The CDR3 length is 15 residues.

The chain couples TRBV9 to TRBJ1-1; 7 bases fit TRBD1. This CDR3 has 15 residues. Unmatched junction bases numbered 9, after V lost 4 bases and J lost 3 bases. Germline loops: CDR1 SGDLS, CDR2 YYNGEE. In nucleotides, the CDR3 is TGTGCCAGCAGCCCCAGACAGGGTAAGGACACTGAAGCTTTCTTT. Its protein product is CASSPRQGKDTEAFF.

The gene calls are TRBV13 and TRBJ2-6; D is possibly TRBD1 (5 bases). The CDR3 sequence is 15 residues long. V gave up 6 bases and J gave up 1 base, with 10 bases separating them. Germline V gene sequence: CDR1 PRHDT, CDR2 FYEKMQ (reference sequence). The CDR3 loop reads CASRHRMSGANVLTF. Here the CDR3 DNA reads TGTGCCAGCAGACACAGGATGTCTGGGGCCAACGTCCTGACTTTC.

The chain is built from TRBV10-3 and TRBJ1-1; 9 bases are shared with TRBD1. The CDR3 consists of 12 residues. Looked up from germline, CDR1 is ENHRY and CDR2 is SYGVKD. V lost 8 bases to trimming and J lost 7 bases; unmatched junction nucleotides: 5. CDR3 coding DNA: TGTGCCATCGGGACAGGGACCCGTGAAGCTTTCTTT. Protein sequence: CAIGTGTREAFF.

The rearrangement links TRBV11-3 to TRBJ2-3; 7 bases are shared with TRBD2. CDR3 length: 15 amino acids. Germline CDR1 and CDR2: SGHNT and YENEEA. Trimming took 1 base from V and 5 from J; bases not matched to a gene: 6. In DNA form, the CDR3 reads TGTGCCAGCAGCTTAGGGGAACAGCGGGGAGATACGCAGTATTTT. Protein product: CASSLGEQRGDTQYF.